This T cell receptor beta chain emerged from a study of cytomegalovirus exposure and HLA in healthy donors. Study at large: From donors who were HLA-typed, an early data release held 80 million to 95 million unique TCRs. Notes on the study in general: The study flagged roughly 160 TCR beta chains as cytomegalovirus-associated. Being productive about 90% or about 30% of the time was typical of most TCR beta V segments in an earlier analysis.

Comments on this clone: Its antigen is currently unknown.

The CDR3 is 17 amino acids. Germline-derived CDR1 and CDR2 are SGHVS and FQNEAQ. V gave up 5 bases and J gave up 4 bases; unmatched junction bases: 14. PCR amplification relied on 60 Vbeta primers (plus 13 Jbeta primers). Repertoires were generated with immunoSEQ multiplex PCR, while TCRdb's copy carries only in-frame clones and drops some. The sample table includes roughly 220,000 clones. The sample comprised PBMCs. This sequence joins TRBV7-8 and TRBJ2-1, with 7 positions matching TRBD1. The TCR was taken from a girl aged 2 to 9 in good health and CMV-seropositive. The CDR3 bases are TGTGCCAGCAGCCTCCAGACAGGGCCCATCATTTACAATGAGCAGTTCTTC. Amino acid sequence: CASSLQTGPIIYNEQFF.